One sample yielded the 14 T cell receptor beta chains listed below, sequenced in a study of cytotoxic CD8 clonotypes in ibrutinib-treated CLL (dated by TCRdb to the early 2020s). Preparation of the library involved the immunoSEQ multiplex PCR assay. TCRdb mirrors the immuneACCESS table, restricted to in-frame sequences. Some clones are absent from its copies; in checked studies, under half trace to an unresolved V gene, and the reason for the others is unknown. In this sample the table shows roughly 200,000 clones, approximately 75% of which occur a single time. About an eighth of the sample lies in the top ten. The time point label of this sample denotes: about 11 months on ibrutinib. Sequencing used PBMCs, obtained after 12 months of ibrutinib treatment. The receptors come from a human donor with chronic lymphocytic leukemia.

This clone was counted between two and nine times. V usage is TRBV27 and J usage is TRBJ1-5; D not certain. Germline V lookup: CDR1 MNHEY, CDR2 SMNVEV (reference sequence). Trimming left V 3 bases short and J 2 bases short, with 8 bases between. The CDR3 loop spans 14 amino acids. The CDR3 reads CASSLLRGNQPQHF. As DNA, the CDR3 is TGTGCCAGCAGTTTGCTTAGGGGCAATCAGCCCCAGCATTTT.

At least ten counts were recorded for this clone. This chain joins TRBV12-2 and TRBJ2-7; the table's D call TRBD2 went unverified against the DNA. TRBV12-2 is noted as a pseudogene. CDR3 length equals 13 residues. CDR3 residues: CASRFEPMYEQYF. The CDR3 coding sequence is TGTGCAAGTCGCTTCGAGCCGATGTACGAGCAGTACTTC.

The table lists this clone with a few counts. V usage is TRBV7-2 and J usage is TRBJ1-2, with 8 positions matching TRBD1. V gave up 6 bases and J gave up 1 base; unmatched junction bases: 7. Germline V lookup: CDR1 SGHTA, CDR2 FQGNSA. This CDR3 is 15 amino acids long. CDR3 protein: CASRRTGIGNYGYTF. As DNA, the CDR3 is TGTGCCAGCAGGCGGACAGGGATCGGTAACTATGGCTACACCTTC.

The rearrangement links TRBV6-9 to TRBJ1-1; no clear D. V shed 2 bases and J shed 1 base, with 11 bases lying between them. The germline gives CDR1 MNHGY, CDR2 SVAAGI. The CDR3 runs 15 residues. The CDR3 protein is CASSYRAFGNTEAFF. Here the CDR3 DNA reads TGTGCCAGCAGTTATAGGGCATTCGGGAACACTGAAGCTTTCTTT.

The chain employs TRBV7-9 and TRBJ2-7; 8 bases fit TRBD2. CDR1 and CDR2 from the germline V gene are SEHNR and FQNEAQ (reference sequence). This CDR3 region has 16 residues. V shed 5 bases, J shed 1 base, and the junction held 10 bases outside the gene matches. The CDR3 sequence: CASSPGGSGTSYEQYF. For the CDR3, the DNA is TGTGCCAGCAGCCCGGGGGGGAGCGGAACTTCCTACGAGCAGTACTTC.

The rearrangement links TRBV9 to TRBJ1-3; possible D gene TRBD1, 6 bases. CDR3 length: 15 residues. V was trimmed by 0 bases and J by 2 bases, leaving 9 bases between them. Looked up from germline, CDR1 is SGDLS and CDR2 is YYNGEE. CDR3 coding DNA: TGTGCCAGCAGCGTAGGGGGGCGCCCTGGAAACACCATATATTTT. Encoded protein: CASSVGGRPGNTIYF.

This clone came up a few times. The chain combines TRBV7-9 with TRBJ1-5; tentatively, D is TRBD1 (5 bases). The CDR3 covers 14 residues. V gave up 3 bases and J gave up 3 bases, with 9 bases separating them. Germline lookup yields CDR1 SEHNR and CDR2 FQNEAQ (reference sequence). CDR3 in amino acids: CASSFGTLNQPQHF. CDR3 coding DNA: TGTGCCAGCAGCTTCGGGACCCTCAATCAGCCCCAGCATTTT.

V is TRBV7-9 and J is TRBJ1-2; the match to TRBD1 covers 7 bases. V dropped 5 bases and J dropped 7; count of bases not matched to a gene: 10. Germline values: CDR1 SEHNR, CDR2 FQNEAQ (reference sequence). CDR3 length: 14 amino acids. CDR3 loop: CASSRREGATGYTF. The CDR3 nucleotides are TGTGCCAGCAGCCGACGTGAGGGGGCGACTGGCTACACCTTC. The whole variable domain, filled in from reference TRBV7-9 and TRBJ1-2, reads DTGVSQNPRHKITKRGQNVTFRCDPISEHNRLYWYRQTLGQGPEFLTYFQNEAQLEKSRLLSDRFSAERPKGSFSTLEIQRTEQGDSAMYLCASSRREGATGYTFGSGTRLTVV.

The rearrangement uses TRBV7-9 and TRBJ1-2; D is possibly TRBD1 (5 bases). This CDR3 has 12 residues. Trimming pared 3 bases from V and 5 bases from J, leaving 7 bases between. Germline loops: CDR1 SEHNR, CDR2 FQNEAQ (reference sequence). The CDR3 region is CASSFEGYGYTF. For the CDR3, the DNA is TGTGCCAGCAGCTTCGAGGGGTATGGCTACACCTTC.

This clone was found once. V and J are TRBV11-2 and TRBJ1-2; no reliable D call. V was shortened by 2 bases and J by 8 bases, with 12 bases between the two germline ends. CDR3 size: 13 residues. Germline V CDR1 and CDR2: SGHAT, FQNNGV. CDR3 in amino acids: CASSLSGRLGYTF. CDR3 coding DNA: TGTGCCAGCAGCTTAAGCGGGAGGTTGGGCTACACCTTC.

The V call is TRBV7-9, the J call TRBJ2-4; D uncertain. Per the germline V gene, CDR1 is SEHNR and CDR2 is FQNEAQ (reference sequence). V gave up 4 bases and J gave up 3 bases, with 13 bases separating them. There are 15 residues in the CDR3. The CDR3 loop is CASSYQRVGKNIQYF. The CDR3 nucleotides read TGTGCCAGCAGCTATCAAAGGGTCGGCAAAAACATTCAGTACTTC.

CDR3 sequence: CASSYSSRPRITEAFF. CDR3 DNA: TGTGCCAGCAGTTACTCGTCCCGTCCGCGAATCACTGAAGCTTTCTTT. The chain couples TRBV6-5 to TRBJ1-1, with no clear D. The CDR3 is 16 residues long. Germline CDR1 MNHEY, CDR2 SVGAGI. Trimming stripped 0 bases from V and 4 bases from J, with 15 bases between.

The chain employs TRBV7-2 and TRBJ2-6; no firm D call. Trimming removed 4 bases at V and 4 bases at J, with 14 bases between. This CDR3 is built from 16 residues. Per the germline V gene, CDR1 is SGHTA and CDR2 is FQGNSA. CDR3 sequence: CASSSGLLRGANVLTF. CDR3 nucleotides: TGTGCCAGCAGCTCGGGCCTTCTTAGAGGGGCCAACGTCCTGACTTTC.

CDR3 bases: TGTGCCAGCAGGCAGACTAGCGGCACAGATACGCAGTATTTT. As protein: CASRQTSGTDTQYF. The chain carries TRBV2 and TRBJ2-3, with 8 bases that match TRBD2. CDR3 length: 14 amino acids. V shed 6 bases and J 1 base; nucleotides not matched to a gene: 3. Germline V gene data show CDR1 as SNHLY and CDR2 as FYNNEI.